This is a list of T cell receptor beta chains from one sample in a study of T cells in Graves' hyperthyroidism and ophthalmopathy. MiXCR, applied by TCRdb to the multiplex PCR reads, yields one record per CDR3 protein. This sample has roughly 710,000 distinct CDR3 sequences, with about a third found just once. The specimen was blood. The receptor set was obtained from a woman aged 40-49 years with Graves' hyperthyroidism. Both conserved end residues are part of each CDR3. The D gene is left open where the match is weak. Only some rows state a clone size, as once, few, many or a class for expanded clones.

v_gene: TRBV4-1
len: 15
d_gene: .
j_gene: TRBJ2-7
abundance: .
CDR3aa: CASSQDPGAEYEQYF
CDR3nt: TGCGCCAGCAGCCAAGATCCGGGGGCGGAGTACGAGCAGTACTTC

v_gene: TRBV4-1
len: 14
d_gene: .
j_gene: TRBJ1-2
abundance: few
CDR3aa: CASSQDRGFMGYTF
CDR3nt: TGCGCCAGCAGCCAAGATAGAGGTTTCATGGGCTACACCTTC

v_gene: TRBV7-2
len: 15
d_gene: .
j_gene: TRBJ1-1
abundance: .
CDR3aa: CASSQGMGSHTEAFF
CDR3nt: TGCGCCAGCAGCCAAGGTATGGGTTCGCACACTGAAGCTTTCTTT

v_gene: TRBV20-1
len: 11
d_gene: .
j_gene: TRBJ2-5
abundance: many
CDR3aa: CSAESWETQYF
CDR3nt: TGCAGTGCAGAGAGTTGGGAGACCCAGTACTTC

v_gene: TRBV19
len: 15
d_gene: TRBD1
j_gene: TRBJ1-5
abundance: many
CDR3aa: CASTGTGTFNQPQHF
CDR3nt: TGTGCCAGTACGGGGACAGGGACTTTCAATCAGCCCCAGCATTTT

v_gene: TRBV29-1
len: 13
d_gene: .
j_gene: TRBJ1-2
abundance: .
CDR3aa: CSVEARSNYGYTF
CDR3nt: TGCAGCGTTGAAGCTCGCAGTAACTATGGCTACACCTTC

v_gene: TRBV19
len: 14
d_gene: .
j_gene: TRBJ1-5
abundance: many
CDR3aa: CASKKYDSNQPQHF
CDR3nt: TGTGCCAGTAAGAAGTACGACAGCAATCAGCCCCAGCATTTT

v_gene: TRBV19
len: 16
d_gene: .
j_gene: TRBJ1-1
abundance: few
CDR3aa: CASSMGPKGIYTEAFF
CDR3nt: TGTGCCAGTAGTATGGGCCCCAAGGGTATATACACTGAAGCTTTCTTT

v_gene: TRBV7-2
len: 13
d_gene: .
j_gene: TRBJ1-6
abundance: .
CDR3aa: CASSRGINSPLHF
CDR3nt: TGTGCCAGCAGCCGGGGTATAAATTCACCCCTCCACTTT

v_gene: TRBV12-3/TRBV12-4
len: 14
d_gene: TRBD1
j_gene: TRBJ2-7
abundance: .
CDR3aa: CASRSDRGPREQYF
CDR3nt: TGTGCCAGCAGATCCGACAGGGGGCCCCGCGAGCAGTACTTC

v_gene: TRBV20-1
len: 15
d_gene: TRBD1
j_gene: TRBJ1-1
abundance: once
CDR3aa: CSARPPTGTNTEAFF
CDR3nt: TGCAGTGCTAGACCCCCGACAGGGACCAACACTGAAGCTTTCTTT

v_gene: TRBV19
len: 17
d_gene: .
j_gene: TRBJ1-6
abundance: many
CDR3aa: CASSSDSQNVYNSPLHF
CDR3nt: TGTGCCAGTAGCAGCGACAGCCAGAACGTCTATAATTCACCCCTCCACTTT

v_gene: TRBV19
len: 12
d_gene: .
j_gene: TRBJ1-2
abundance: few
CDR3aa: CAIQTETYGYTF
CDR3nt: TGTGCCATCCAGACAGAAACTTATGGCTACACCTTC

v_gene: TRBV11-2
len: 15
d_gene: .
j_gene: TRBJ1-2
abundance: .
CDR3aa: CASSFDVGANYGYTF
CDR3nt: TGTGCCAGCAGCTTCGACGTGGGGGCCAACTATGGCTACACCTTC

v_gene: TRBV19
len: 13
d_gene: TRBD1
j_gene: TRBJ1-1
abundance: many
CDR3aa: CASSPGQRTAAFF
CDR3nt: TGTGCCAGTAGTCCGGGACAGAGGACCGCTGCTTTCTTT

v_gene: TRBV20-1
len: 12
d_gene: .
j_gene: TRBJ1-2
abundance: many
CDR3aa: CSAPKEPYGYTF
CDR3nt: TGCAGTGCTCCGAAGGAACCCTATGGCTACACCTTC

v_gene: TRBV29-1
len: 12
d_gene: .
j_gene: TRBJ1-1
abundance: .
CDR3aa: CSVGDGSFWAFF
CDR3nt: TGCAGCGTCGGGGACGGATCCTTTTGGGCTTTCTTT

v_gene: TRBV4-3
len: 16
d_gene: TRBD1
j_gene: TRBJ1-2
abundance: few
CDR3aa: CASSQDRGTGRFFCTF
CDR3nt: TGCGCCAGCAGCCAAGATCGAGGGACAGGGAGGTTTTTTTGCACCTTC

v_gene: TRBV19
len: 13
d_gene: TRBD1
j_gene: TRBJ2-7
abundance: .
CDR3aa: CASGGQGAFEQYF
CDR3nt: TGTGCCAGCGGAGGACAGGGGGCGTTTGAGCAGTACTTC

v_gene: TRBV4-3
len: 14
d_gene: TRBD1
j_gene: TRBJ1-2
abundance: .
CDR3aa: CASSLDRAALGYTF
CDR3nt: TGCGCCAGCAGCCTGGACAGGGCGGCACTTGGCTACACCTTC

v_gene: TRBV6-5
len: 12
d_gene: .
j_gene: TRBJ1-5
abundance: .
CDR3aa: CASSFPDGSQHF
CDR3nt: TGTGCCAGCAGTTTCCCTGATGGCTCCCAGCATTTT

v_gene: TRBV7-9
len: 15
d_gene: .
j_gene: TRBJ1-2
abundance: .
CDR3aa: CASSSPQGGMSGYTF
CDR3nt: TGTGCCAGCAGCTCACCACAGGGAGGCATGAGTGGCTACACCTTC